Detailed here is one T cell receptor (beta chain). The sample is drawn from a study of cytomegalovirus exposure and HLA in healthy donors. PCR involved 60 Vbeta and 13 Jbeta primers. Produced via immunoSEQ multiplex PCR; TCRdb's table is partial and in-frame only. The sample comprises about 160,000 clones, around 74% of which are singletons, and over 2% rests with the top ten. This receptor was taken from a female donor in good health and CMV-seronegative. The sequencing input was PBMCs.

The CDR3 loop reads CASSETGGAYQPQHF. The CDR3 DNA sequence: TGTGCCAGCAGTGAAACAGGGGGAGCATATCAGCCCCAGCATTTT. The chain is built from TRBV2 and TRBJ1-5; the match to TRBD1 covers 8 bases. After removal of 2 bases from V and 5 bases from J, the junction contained 5 bases not matched to a gene. CDR3 length: 15 amino acids. Germline CDR1 SNHLY, CDR2 FYNNEI.